Listed below are T cell receptor beta chains from one sample, sequenced in a study of graft-versus-host responses after intestinal transplantation. Sequencing was performed with immunoSEQ multiplex PCR; in TCRdb, only in-frame clones are kept and a portion is missing. The data contain about 92,000 clones, approximately 90% of them singletons. Antigens of these TCRs are unknown. This specimen consisted of unstimulated CD8+ T cells sorted from spleen or lymph node cells, obtained before intestinal transplant. All receptors come from a human donor who received an intestinal transplant. Each CDR3 is given with its conserved first and last residue. D genes are given only for firm matches. For some rows the clone size is stated as once, few or many, or as a class when expanded; others skip it.

.,TRBJ1-5,.,TRBV5-6,CASSLGGSQPQHF,TGTGCCAGCAGCTTGGGAGGTAGTCAGCCCCAGCATTTT
.,TRBJ2-5,.,TRBV2,CASSDRVVQETQYF,TGTGCCAGCAGTGACAGGGTAGTCCAAGAGACCCAGTACTTC
.,TRBJ2-1,medium-sized,TRBV4-1,CASSQGDVRSYNEQFF,TGCGCCAGCAGCCAAGGCGACGTCCGCTCCTACAATGAGCAGTTCTTC
TRBD1,TRBJ1-2,.,TRBV7-9,CASSLDVTGGANYGYTF,TGTGCCAGCAGCTTAGATGTTACAGGGGGCGCGAACTATGGCTACACCTTC
.,TRBJ2-7,.,TRBV4-1,CASSQASTAYEQYF,TGCGCCAGCAGCCAAGCGTCCACGGCGTATGAGCAGTACTTC
TRBD1,TRBJ1-1,.,TRBV6-7,CASTHRDRGRYAEAFF,TGTGCCAGCACCCACCGGGACAGGGGACGGTACGCTGAAGCTTTCTTT
.,TRBJ2-1,.,TRBV5-1,CASSLAPGSSSYNEQFF,TGCGCCAGCAGCTTGGCCCCAGGTTCGAGCTCCTACAATGAGCAGTTCTTC
.,TRBJ1-2,.,TRBV4-1,CASSPPWGGYGYTF,TGCGCCAGCAGCCCCCCCTGGGGTGGTTACGGCTACACCTTC
.,TRBJ1-1,.,TRBV29-1,CSVRTETEAFF,TGCAGCGTTAGAACGGAGACTGAAGCTTTCTTT
.,TRBJ2-7,.,TRBV6-5,CASSYSQPYEQYF,TGTGCCAGCAGTTACTCACAGCCCTACGAGCAGTACTTC
.,TRBJ1-5,.,TRBV19,CASIPVSGKRSNQPQHF,TGTGCCAGTATTCCGGTTAGCGGGAAGAGGAGCAATCAGCCCCAGCATTTT
TRBD1,TRBJ1-6,.,TRBV10-3,CAIRWTGAFGSPLHF,TGTGCCATCAGATGGACAGGGGCGTTTGGTTCACCCCTCCACTTT
.,TRBJ1-1,.,TRBV6-1,CASSPTGGDSEAFF,TGTGCCAGCAGTCCCACTGGGGGGGACTCTGAAGCTTTCTTT
.,TRBJ1-5,.,TRBV19,CASNQGGAGPQHF,TGTGCCAGTAACCAAGGAGGGGCCGGGCCCCAGCATTTT
.,TRBJ1-2,.,TRBV2,CASSEGYGYTF,TGTGCCAGCAGTGAGGGCTATGGCTACACCTTC
.,TRBJ2-7,.,TRBV9,CASSPSGRPALDYEQYF,TGTGCCAGCAGCCCCTCAGGACGGCCGGCCCTGGACTACGAGCAGTACTTC
.,TRBJ2-7,.,TRBV27,CASSLTAGNGYEQYF,TGTGCCAGCAGTTTAACCGCAGGAAATGGCTACGAGCAGTACTTC
TRBD1,TRBJ2-1,.,TRBV9,CASSPPDGDRTPYNEQFF,TGTGCCAGCAGCCCCCCTGACGGGGACAGGACGCCCTACAATGAGCAGTTCTTC
.,TRBJ2-7,few,TRBV10-2,CASSESTSYEQYF,TGCGCCAGCAGTGAGTCGACCTCCTACGAGCAGTACTTC
TRBD2,TRBJ2-7,.,TRBV6-6,CASRPLADPYEQYF,TGTGCCAGCAGGCCTCTAGCGGACCCCTACGAGCAGTACTTC
.,TRBJ2-1,.,TRBV13,CASSLRSSYNEQFF,TGTGCCAGCAGCTTGAGGAGCTCCTACAATGAGCAGTTCTTC
.,TRBJ2-5,.,TRBV19,CATEAARTQYF,TGTGCCACCGAGGCTGCAAGGACCCAGTACTTC
.,TRBJ2-7,.,TRBV27,CASSLGGTTYEQYF,TGTGCCAGCAGTTTAGGGGGGACCACCTACGAGCAGTACTTC
TRBD1,TRBJ1-2,.,TRBV25-1,CASSELITGDPLDGYTF,TGTGCCAGCAGTGAACTTATAACAGGGGACCCTTTGGATGGCTACACCTTC
TRBD1,TRBJ2-7,once,TRBV7-9,CASSSTGGYEQYF,TGTGCCAGCAGCAGTACAGGGGGCTACGAGCAGTACTTC